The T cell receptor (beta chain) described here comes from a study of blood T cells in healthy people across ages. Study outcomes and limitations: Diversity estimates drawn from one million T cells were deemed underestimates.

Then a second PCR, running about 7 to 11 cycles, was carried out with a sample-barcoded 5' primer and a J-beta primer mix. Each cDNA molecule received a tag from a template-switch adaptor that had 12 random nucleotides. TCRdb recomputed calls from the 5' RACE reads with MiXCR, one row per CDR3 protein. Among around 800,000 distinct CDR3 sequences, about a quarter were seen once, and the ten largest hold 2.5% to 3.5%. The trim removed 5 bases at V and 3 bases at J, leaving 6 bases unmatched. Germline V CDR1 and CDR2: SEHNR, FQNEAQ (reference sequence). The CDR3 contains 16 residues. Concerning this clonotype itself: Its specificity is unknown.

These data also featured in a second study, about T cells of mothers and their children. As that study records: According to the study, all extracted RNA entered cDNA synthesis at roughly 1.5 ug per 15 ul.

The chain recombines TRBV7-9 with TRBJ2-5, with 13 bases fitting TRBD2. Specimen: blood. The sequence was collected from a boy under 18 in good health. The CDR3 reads CASSPTTSGGEETQYF. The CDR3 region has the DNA TGTGCCAGCAGCCCGACCACTAGCGGGGGGGAAGAGACCCAGTACTTC. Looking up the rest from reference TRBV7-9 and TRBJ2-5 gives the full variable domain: DTGVSQNPRHKITKRGQNVTFRCDPISEHNRLYWYRQTLGQGPEFLTYFQNEAQLEKSRLLSDRFSAERPKGSFSTLEIQRTEQGDSAMYLCASSPTTSGGEETQYFGPGTRLLVL.